This T cell receptor (beta chain) was documented in a study of OX40 agonist ivuxolimab in advanced cancers. Turning to the study itself: Patients assigned to dose escalation were diagnosed with hepatocellular carcinoma, melanoma, renal cell or head and neck cancer.

Using immunoSEQ multiplex PCR, the repertoire was profiled, and TCRdb retains in-frame clones only, with some absent. The repertoire holds about 21,000 clones, with roughly 83% as singletons. This clone has just one count. Germline CDR1 reads SEHNR; CDR2 reads FQNEAQ (reference sequence). V was clipped by 4 bases and J by 5 bases; unmatched bases: 7. The CDR3 sequence is 14 residues long. This TCR was sampled from an adult with an advanced solid tumor such as melanoma, head and neck, liver or kidney cancer. The sample here was CD4+ or CD8+ T cells sorted from blood, taken in a trial of the OX40 agonist ivuxolimab. J is TRBJ1-2 and V is TRBV7-9, with 7 bases fitting TRBD1. The CDR3 region is CASSSWDRLYGYTF. The CDR3 region has the DNA TGTGCCAGCAGCTCCTGGGACAGACTTTATGGCTACACCTTC.